The T cell receptor beta chain under discussion was sequenced for a study of blood T cell repertoires in COVID-19. Study details: PBMCs, B-cell-depleted T cells, or T cells were the source of the cDNA or gDNA that made up the material.

Trimming removed 0 bases from V and 2 bases from J, with 8 bases in between. Germline V gene lookup returns CDR1 LNHNV and CDR2 YYDKDF (reference sequence). This CDR3 is built from 15 residues. In the source study's methods: Counts of nucleated cells, estimated from reference gene primer amplification, were obtained. Here immunoSEQ multiplex PCR was the method, and the copy in TCRdb shows in-frame clones only, minus some. V and J calls and clone size follow that table, whereas D and trimming were derived from the DNA. The table records about 120,000 clones, over 75% of them present only once. The receptor's source is a woman in her 70s with acute or convalescent COVID-19. The sample taken for sequencing was peripheral blood. The V gene is TRBV15, the J gene TRBJ2-4, with D perhaps TRBD2 (5 bases). The CDR3 sequence: CATSRDAGSKNIQYF. The CDR3 DNA reads as TGTGCCACCAGCAGAGATGCGGGTTCCAAAAACATTCAGTACTTC.